This T cell receptor beta chain was captured in a study of response to subunit inactivated influenza vaccine. General study results and limits: Authors suggested few new T cells are recruited by each seasonal influenza vaccination.

TCRdb used MiXCR to reprocess the RT-PCR reads, holding one entry per CDR3 protein. The repertoire holds under 800,000 distinct CDR3 sequences, about 14% seen once, with less than 7% in the top ten. The sample holds a few counts of this clonotype. Its target is unknown. The sequence came from a man in his forties or fifties who received an inactivated influenza vaccine. Sample: PBMCs from blood, taken about 14 days before vaccination.

The CDR3 protein is CASSLMETTEAFF. The CDR3, as DNA: TGTGCCAGCAGCCTCATGGAAACCACTGAAGCTTTCTTT. The V gene is TRBV12-3 or TRBV12-4, the J gene TRBJ1-1, with D hard to call. Between the trimmed V and J ends, which lost 6 bases and 4 bases, there was a span of 12 bases. This CDR3 comprises 13 residues.